The sequence of this T cell receptor (beta chain) was determined in a study of OX40 agonist ivuxolimab in advanced cancers. The CDR3 has 12 amino acids. Germline V gene data show CDR1 as LNHDA and CDR2 as SQIVND (reference sequence). With 1 base removed from V and 7 bases from J, the gap between germline ends came to 5 bases. Profiled with immunoSEQ multiplex PCR; TCRdb holds only in-frame clones, not every one. The table shows under 70,000 clones, with 80% to 90% occurring only once. This clone was counted a few times. The source of this sequence is an adult with an advanced solid tumor such as melanoma, head and neck, liver or kidney cancer. The chain has TRBV19 and TRBJ1-5; D unresolved. Sequencing used CD4+ or CD8+ T cells sorted from blood, obtained in a trial of the OX40 agonist ivuxolimab. CDR3 bases: TGTGCCAGTAGTATAGGTCTCCAGCCCCAGCATTTT. This gives the protein CASSIGLQPQHF.